This TCR beta chain was documented in a study of blood T cell repertoires in COVID-19. Study information: From the United States, Italy and Spain came samples of acute and convalescent COVID-19. PBMCs, B-cell-depleted T cells, or T cells provided the cDNA or gDNA that made up the material.

TCRdb's table, derived via immunoSEQ multiplex PCR, lists solely in-frame clones and lacks some. The sample holds roughly 230,000 clones, approximately 83% seen once. Trimming stripped 5 bases from V and 5 bases from J, with 15 bases between. This CDR3 has 14 residues. The germline V gene encodes CDR1 SGHTA and CDR2 FQGNSA. Participant ages covered roughly 18 to 89 years across about two dozen US areas. The rearrangement links TRBV7-2 to TRBJ1-2, with a tentative D call TRBD1 (6 bases). This clonotype was sampled from a man in his forties or fifties who had recovered from COVID-19. The sequencing input was PBMCs or T cells enriched from blood (not recorded which). CDR3 in amino acids: CASSQTGIGYGYTF. The DNA of the CDR3 is TGTGCCAGCAGCCAAACAGGGATTGGGTATGGCTACACCTTC.